This entry concerns a single T cell receptor beta chain. Its antigen is not identified. This sample is part of a study of cytomegalovirus exposure and HLA in healthy donors. In the study overall: A later analysis reported the same platform for the roughly 110 validation repertoires and the roughly 700 first-cohort repertoires.

This CDR3 is 14 amino acids long. J was trimmed by 4 bases and V by 5 bases; bases with no gene match: 8. The germline CDR1 and CDR2 sequences are PRHDT and FYEKMQ (reference sequence). Study-level points and caveats: The authors enumerated 150 to 200 TCR beta chains as linked to cytomegalovirus. A few chains tied to CMV proved CMV antigen-specific in vitro. It was reported that the classifier diagnosed cytomegalovirus status with high specificity and sensitivity in both the original and validation cohorts.

The table came from immunoSEQ multiplex PCR; TCRdb's copy has only in-frame clones and leaves some out. The sample lists about 60,000 clones, roughly nine tenths occurring once. This clonotype was obtained from a man between 18 and 29 years old in good health and CMV-seronegative. The specimen sequenced was PBMCs. This chain links TRBV13 with TRBJ2-7, with 7 bases identical to TRBD2. CDR3 protein: CASSAGRKLYEQYF. Here the CDR3 DNA reads TGTGCCAGCAGCGCCGGGAGGAAGTTATACGAGCAGTACTTC.